The clone carrying this T cell receptor beta chain was counted at least ten times. The antigen is undetermined. Germline CDR1 and CDR2: MNHEY and SVGAGI. Trimming removed 0 bases at V and 4 bases at J, with 15 bases between. This CDR3 contains 16 residues. This record comes from a study of T cells in Graves' hyperthyroidism and ophthalmopathy. RNA transcripts served as the template for amplifying TCR beta CDR3 regions. During a first-round RT-PCR of the TCR CDR3, the HTBI primer set was used. TCRdb re-called the multiplex PCR reads through MiXCR, storing one row per CDR3 protein. The table includes some 550,000 distinct CDR3 sequences, less than 25% detected once. Findings of the study overall: Ophthalmopathy and stable hyperthyroidism were told apart by a 13 V-J model.

Input material: blood. This clonotype was obtained from a man aged 18-30 years with Graves' hyperthyroidism. The gene calls are TRBV6-5 and TRBJ1-2, with D maybe TRBD1 (6 bases). CDR3 sequence: CASSYSVPGAGYGYTF. The DNA of the CDR3 is TGTGCCAGCAGTTACTCAGTCCCGGGGGCGGGCTATGGCTACACCTTC.